These 10 T cell receptor beta chains came from one sample sequenced in a study of control samples from healthy donors and cancer patients. The assay was immunoSEQ multiplex PCR, and TCRdb's table has in-frame clones only and misses some. The sample yields some 140,000 clones, less than 90% seen once. Sequenced sample: blood. The receptors originated from a woman aged 25-40 years in good health.

V and J are TRBV4-2 and TRBJ1-1; D remains ambiguous. Germline V gene sequence: CDR1 LGHNA, CDR2 YNFKEQ. Trimming stripped 0 bases from V and 3 bases from J, with 5 bases between. The CDR3 runs to 13 residues. CDR3 sequence reads: CASSQDPDTEAFF. CDR3 bases: TGTGCCAGCAGCCAAGATCCGGACACTGAAGCTTTCTTT.

This clone was counted between two and nine times. The genes are TRBV19 and TRBJ1-1; D possibly corresponds to TRBD1 (6 bases). Germline values: CDR1 LNHDA, CDR2 SQIVND (reference sequence). This CDR3 spans 14 amino acids. The ends were cut back, 5 bases at V and 5 bases at J, with 15 bases in the middle. CDR3 amino acids: CASSDRRGRTEAFF. The CDR3 bases are TGTGCCAGTAGTGACCGCAGGGGTAGGACTGAAGCTTTCTTT.

The chain links TRBV5-1 to TRBJ2-7; 10 bases agree with TRBD2. The CDR3 extends over 15 amino acids. V gave up 0 bases and J gave up 9 bases; unmatched junction bases: 9. The germline gives CDR1 SGHRS, CDR2 YFSETQ. CDR3 nucleotides: TGCGCCAGCAGCTTGGTGCAGGCTAGCGGGAGCCGGCAGTACTTC. It yields the protein CASSLVQASGSRQYF.

The V gene is TRBV19, the J gene TRBJ1-5; no definite D call. The length of the CDR3 is 12 residues. V shed 7 bases and J shed 6 bases, with 10 bases lying between them. Germline CDR1 reads LNHDA; CDR2 reads SQIVND (reference sequence). In nucleotides, the CDR3 is TGTGCCAGTACGGTCGTGGGTCAGCCCCAGCATTTT. Its translation: CASTVVGQPQHF.

This clone was counted a single time. The chain uses TRBV4-2 and TRBJ1-2, with D possibly matching TRBD1 (6 bases). The V gene's germline CDR1 is LGHNA and CDR2 YNFKEQ. The V end was cut by 4 bases, the J end by 4 bases, with 16 bases between. The CDR3 contains 15 residues. CDR3 in DNA: TGTGCCAGCAGCCCAGGGGCAGGCGATATCTATGGCTACACCTTC. Translated: CASSPGAGDIYGYTF.

J is TRBJ2-5 and V is TRBV3-1 (or the pseudogene TRBV3-2); D is possibly TRBD2 (7 bases). Trimming took off 3 bases at V and 5 bases at J, with 10 bases between the two ends. The CDR3 extends over 13 amino acids. CDR1 LGHDT and CDR2 YNNKEL come from the germline V gene (reference sequence). CDR3 loop: CASSHGGRETQYF. The CDR3 DNA follows: TGTGCCAGCAGCCACGGGGGGCGGGAGACCCAGTACTTC.

In this sample, this clone turned up a few times. The chain combines TRBV2 with TRBJ2-7; D possibly corresponds to TRBD2 (5 bases). This CDR3 is 12 amino acids long. The V and J ends lost 9 bases and 3 bases respectively, with 12 bases between them. Germline CDR1 and CDR2: SNHLY and FYNNEI. The CDR3 DNA sequence: TGTGCCAGTTCAGCGGTCGGCTACGAGCAGTACTTC. It yields the protein CASSAVGYEQYF.

The chain combines TRBV20-1 with TRBJ1-1; 8 nucleotides agree with TRBD1. Looked up from germline, CDR1 is DFQATT and CDR2 is SNEGSKA (reference sequence). The ends lost 3 bases at V and 4 bases at J; junction bases unmatched: 7. This CDR3 has 14 amino acids. This CDR3 reads CSASQGARGTEAFF. CDR3 DNA: TGCAGTGCTAGTCAGGGGGCGAGGGGCACTGAAGCTTTCTTT.

The J gene is TRBJ1-1, the V gene TRBV20-1, with a weak D call TRBD1 (6 bases). The CDR3 length is 11 residues. The V gene's germline CDR1 is DFQATT and CDR2 SNEGSKA (reference sequence). Trimming took off 1 base at V and 10 bases at J, with 10 bases between the two ends. CDR3 in DNA: TGCAGTGCTAGAGGTCCAGGGGCAGCTTTCTTT. Translation gives CSARGPGAAFF.

The chain has TRBV25-1 and TRBJ1-1; 7 bases fit TRBD1. J gave up 2 bases and V 5 bases, and 5 bases lay outside the gene matches. Germline V gives CDR1 MGHDK, CDR2 SYGVNS. CDR3 length equals 14 residues. CDR3 nucleotide sequence: TGTGCCAGCAGTACCGACAGGGACAACACTGAAGCTTTCTTT. It specifies CASSTDRDNTEAFF.